This T cell receptor (beta chain) was identified in a study of T cells in Graves' hyperthyroidism and ophthalmopathy (dated by TCRdb to about 2019). In terms of the full investigation: Peripheral blood was collected at initial diagnosis, before any treatment. TCR V-J signatures able to tell the groups apart were searched for in a discovery cohort of 95 to 100 patients, of whom roughly 42 had Graves' ophthalmopathy and about 60 had stable Graves' hyperthyroidism. Prospective prediction of ophthalmopathy was tested in an independent validation cohort of approximately 19 hyperthyroidism patients and 15 to 17 patients who later progressed to ophthalmopathy. For training and testing, the roughly 100 patients in the discovery cohort were randomly divided in a 7:3 ratio. In several Graves' hyperthyroidism patients, the study also compared T-cell repertoires from thyroid tissue with T-cell repertoires from blood. After sampling, hyperthyroidism patients received methimazole starting at 30 mg daily, and ophthalmopathy patients received high-dose intravenous methylprednisolone. TCR Vbeta CDR3 sequencing of roughly 140 peripheral blood samples (43 ophthalmopathy, 70 to 85 hyperthyroidism and approximately 17 progressor patients) is reported in the paper.

This clonotype showed up many times. Which antigen it targets is not known. Base quality data are lacking; no much larger clone is found one base away. TCR beta CDR3 regions were amplified from RNA transcripts. For the first round of RT-PCR on the TCR CDR3, the HTBI primer set was used together with the Qiagen OneStep RT-PCR kit. A second multiplex PCR round built the libraries, followed by size selection and purification. Libraries were sequenced paired-end with 100 bp reads on an Illumina HiSeq2000. Processing in the source paper ran as follows. SOAPnuke was used to process the raw data, removing reads that contained adapters or uncalled bases, had a mean Phred below 15, or lacked an exact match to the constant primer or identifier. High-quality paired reads were merged using COPE v1.2.5, and each unique nucleotide sequence was defined as a clonotype. MiTCR v1.1 was used to align clonotypes to the IMGT TRBV, TRBD and TRBJ reference segments. The analysis included only V-J combinations with a frequency above 0.0001, which together covered 99% to 99.2% of the repertoires. A TCS score was defined as the ratio between F50 (clonal expansion) and ExV (chaos), using BLOSUM62-based TCRdist between CDR3 peptides within each V-J. Welch's t-statistics and random forest reduced roughly 500 V-J features to fewer than 15, which were used in a naive Bayes classifier (R e1071). TCRdb reprocessing: public reads trimmed at Q25 with fastp, clones called with MiXCR, in-frame beta chains kept. A single entry per CDR3 protein holds the most common genes and DNA from its merged rows. Clone size and V and J calls follow TCRdb, not the original study. The sample data list more than 300,000 distinct CDR3 sequences, and about 12% of these were observed just once. Jointly, the top ten make up less than 10% of the sample.

A patient counted as having stable Graves' hyperthyroidism if no progression to ophthalmopathy occurred over 18 months of follow-up. Hyperthyroidism patients were aged 18 to 65 years and newly diagnosed, with disease duration of less than 2 months. The study excluded patients with uncontrolled infections, other autoimmune diseases, pregnancy or lactation. Clinical symptoms, serum thyroxine and TRAb, thyroid ultrasound, and orbital computed tomography formed the basis for the diagnoses. PBMCs were separated from over 9 ml of fresh peripheral blood using Ficoll-Paque density gradient centrifugation. Total RNA was extracted using Trizol reagent, and RNA quality was assessed on an Agilent 2100 Bioanalyzer. The study at large found these results: In validation, progression to ophthalmopathy was predicted by the model with 70.59% sensitivity and roughly 76% specificity, a median of roughly 6.4 months before onset. Most expanded thyroid clonotypes (frequency above 0.001) were also found in blood, which suggests that blood repertoires may mirror thyroid immune responses. A 13 V-J signature model separated ophthalmopathy from stable hyperthyroidism, with approximately 86% sensitivity and about 81% specificity in cross-validation and 80%/75% in testing. No statistical method was used to set the sample size in advance, and investigators knew the group allocation.

From the germline V gene (reference sequence), CDR1 is MNHEY and CDR2 is SMNVEV. The cysteine opens and the phenylalanine closes a CDR3 of 17 amino acids. The DNA shown is the 51-base CDR3, in frame from base 1. V is cut by 3 bases and J by 7 bases, and the space between the germline ends is 22 bases. The sequence derives from a woman under 30 with Graves' hyperthyroidism. This chain is built from TRBV27 and TRBJ2-1; the D gene is possibly TRBD2, with 5 bases matching. The sequenced sample was blood. The CDR3 amino acid sequence is: CASSLFGETKGYNEQFF. DNA sequence: TGTGCCAGCAGTTTGTTCGGGGAGACCAAGGGCTATAATGAGCAGTTCTTC.